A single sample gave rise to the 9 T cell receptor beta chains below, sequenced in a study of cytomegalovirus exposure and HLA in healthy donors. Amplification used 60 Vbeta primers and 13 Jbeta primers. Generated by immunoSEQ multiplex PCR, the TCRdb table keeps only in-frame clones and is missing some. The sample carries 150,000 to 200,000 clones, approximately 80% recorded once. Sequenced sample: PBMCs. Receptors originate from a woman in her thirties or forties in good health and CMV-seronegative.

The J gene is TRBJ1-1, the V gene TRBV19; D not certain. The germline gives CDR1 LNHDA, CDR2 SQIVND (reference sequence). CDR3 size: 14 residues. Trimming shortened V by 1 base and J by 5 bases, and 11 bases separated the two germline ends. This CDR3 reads CASSIAGIRTEAFF. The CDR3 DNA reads TGTGCCAGTAGTATAGCGGGGATCCGAACTGAAGCTTTCTTT.

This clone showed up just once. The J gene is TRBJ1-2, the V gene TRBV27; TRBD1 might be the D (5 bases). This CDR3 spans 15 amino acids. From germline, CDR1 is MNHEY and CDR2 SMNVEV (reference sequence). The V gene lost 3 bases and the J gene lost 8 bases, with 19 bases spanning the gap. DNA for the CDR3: TGTGCCAGCAGTTTGGACATGACGCTTACTATGGGCTACACCTTC. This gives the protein CASSLDMTLTMGYTF.

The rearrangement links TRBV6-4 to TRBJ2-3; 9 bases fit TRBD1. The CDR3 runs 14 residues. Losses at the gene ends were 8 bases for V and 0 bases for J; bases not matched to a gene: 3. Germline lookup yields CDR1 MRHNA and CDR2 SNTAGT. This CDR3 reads CASSDRGSTDTQYF. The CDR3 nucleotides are TGTGCCAGCTCGGACAGGGGAAGCACAGATACGCAGTATTTT.

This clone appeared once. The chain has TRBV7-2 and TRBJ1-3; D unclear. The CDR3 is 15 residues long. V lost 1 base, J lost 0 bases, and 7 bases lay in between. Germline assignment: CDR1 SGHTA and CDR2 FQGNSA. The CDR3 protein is CASSLVAASGNTIYF. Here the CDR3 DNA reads TGTGCCAGCAGCTTAGTTGCGGCCTCTGGAAACACCATATATTTT.

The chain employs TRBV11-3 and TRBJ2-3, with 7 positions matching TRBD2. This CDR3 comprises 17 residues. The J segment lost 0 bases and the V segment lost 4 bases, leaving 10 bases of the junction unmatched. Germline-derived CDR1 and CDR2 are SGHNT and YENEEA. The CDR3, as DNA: TGTGCCAGCAGCTCCCGTGTAGCGGGTTTTAGCACAGATACGCAGTATTTT. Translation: CASSSRVAGFSTDTQYF.

The CDR3 loop reads CAWTDSSNTEAFF. CDR3 sequence (DNA): TGTGCCTGGACAGACTCTTCGAACACTGAAGCTTTCTTT. This chain joins TRBV30 and TRBJ1-1, with D unclear. The CDR3 consists of 13 residues. CDR1 and CDR2 from the germline V gene are GTSNPN and SVGIG (reference sequence). V lost 4 bases and J lost 1, with 10 bases in between.

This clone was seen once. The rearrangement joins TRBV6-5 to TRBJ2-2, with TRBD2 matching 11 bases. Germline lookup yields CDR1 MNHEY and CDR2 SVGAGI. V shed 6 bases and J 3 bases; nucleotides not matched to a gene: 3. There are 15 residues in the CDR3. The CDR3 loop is CASSRGLADTGELFF. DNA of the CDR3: TGTGCCAGCAGCAGGGGACTAGCGGACACCGGGGAGCTGTTTTTT.

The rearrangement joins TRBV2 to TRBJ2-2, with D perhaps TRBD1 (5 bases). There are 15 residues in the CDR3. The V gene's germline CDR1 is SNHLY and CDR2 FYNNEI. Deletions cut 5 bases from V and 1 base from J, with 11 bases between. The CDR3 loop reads CASSSGALNTGELFF. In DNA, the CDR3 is TGTGCCAGCAGTTCTGGGGCCCTGAACACCGGGGAGCTGTTTTTT.

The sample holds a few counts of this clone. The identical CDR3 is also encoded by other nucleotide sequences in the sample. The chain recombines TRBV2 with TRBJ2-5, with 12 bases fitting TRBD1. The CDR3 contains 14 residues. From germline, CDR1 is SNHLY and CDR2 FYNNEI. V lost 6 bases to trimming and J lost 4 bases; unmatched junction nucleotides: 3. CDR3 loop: CASSGTGGRETQYF. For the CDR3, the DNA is TGTGCCAGCAGCGGGACAGGGGGCAGAGAGACCCAGTACTTC.